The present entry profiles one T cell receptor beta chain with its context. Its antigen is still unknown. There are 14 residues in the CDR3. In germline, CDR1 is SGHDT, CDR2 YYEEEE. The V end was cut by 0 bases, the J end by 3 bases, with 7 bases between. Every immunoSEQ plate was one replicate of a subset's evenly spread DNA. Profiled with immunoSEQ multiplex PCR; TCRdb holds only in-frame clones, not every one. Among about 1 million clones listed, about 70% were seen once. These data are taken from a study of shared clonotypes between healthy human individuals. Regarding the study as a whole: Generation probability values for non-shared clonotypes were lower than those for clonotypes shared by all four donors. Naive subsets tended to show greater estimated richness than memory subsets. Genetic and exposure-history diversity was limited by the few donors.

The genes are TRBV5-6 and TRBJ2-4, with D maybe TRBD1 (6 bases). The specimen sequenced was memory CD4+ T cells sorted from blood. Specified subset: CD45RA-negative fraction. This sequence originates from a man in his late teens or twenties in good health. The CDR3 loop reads CASSLDRVKNIQYF. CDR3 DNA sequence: TGTGCCAGCAGCTTGGACAGGGTCAAAAACATTCAGTACTTC.